This TCR beta chain was captured in a study of blood T cell repertoires in COVID-19. Study at large: The United States, Italy and Spain were the sources of the acute and convalescent COVID-19 samples. In each case, the material was cDNA or gDNA derived from T cells, B-cell-depleted T cells, or PBMCs.

In the source study's methods: By means of reference gene primer amplification, nucleated cell counts were estimated. TCRdb keeps only in-frame clones here, not all; method: immunoSEQ multiplex PCR. D and trimming were read from the DNA, whereas the V and J calls and clone size are those reported in that table. The data show over 200,000 clones, with about 88% seen just once and under 0.9% held by the top ten. CDR1 and CDR2 (germline): SGHRS, YFSETQ. CDR3 length: 12 residues. V dropped 0 bases and J dropped 5 bases, with 5 bases sitting between them. This sequence originates from a man aged 40-49 years with acute or convalescent COVID-19. Material for sequencing was peripheral blood. The chain employs TRBV5-1 and TRBJ2-5; D is unclear. As DNA, the CDR3 is TGCGCCAGCAGCTTGGTCCAGGAGACCCAGTACTTC. Its protein is CASSLVQETQYF.